These 14 T cell receptor beta chains were sequenced from one sample in a study of blood T cell repertoires in COVID-19 (dated by TCRdb to 2018 to 2020). Library creation used the immunoSEQ multiplex PCR assay. This is the immuneACCESS table as TCRdb keeps it, with only in-frame sequences that have V and J called. A part of the clones is gone; compared with another copy, unresolved V genes explain less than half, and the rest is unexplained. The sample yields over 150,000 clones; 70% to 90% were counted once. The ten largest clones capture around 17% of the sample. Source material: peripheral blood. Receptor source: a man between 50 and 59 years old with COVID-19, enrolled during active disease.

The rearrangement uses TRBV27 and TRBJ1-1; D remains unclear. This CDR3 region has 13 residues. V was cut by 8 bases and J by 2 bases, with 12 bases left in between. CDR1 is MNHEY, CDR2 SMNVEV, per germline (reference sequence). CDR3 residues: CASGRQSNTEAFF. The CDR3 region has the DNA TGTGCCAGCGGGCGACAAAGTAACACTGAAGCTTTCTTT.

The CDR3 sequence is CASSSTGGGHSNQPQHF. CDR3 nucleotides: TGTGCCAGCAGCTCGACAGGGGGGGGGCATAGCAATCAGCCCCAGCATTTT. The chain has TRBV7-8 and TRBJ1-5; 9 nucleotides match TRBD1. Germline V gene lookup returns CDR1 SGHVS and CDR2 FQNEAQ. This CDR3 spans 17 amino acids. The V gene end was trimmed by 4 bases and the J gene end by 0 bases; junction bases not matched to a gene: 7.

The rearrangement joins TRBV6-5 to TRBJ2-5; TRBD1 matches at 7 bases. The V and J ends lost 4 bases and 4 bases, in that order; junction bases with no gene match: 12. CDR3 length: 16 amino acids. CDR1 MNHEY and CDR2 SVGAGI come from the germline V gene. Here the CDR3 reads CASSSLTTGRRETQYF. CDR3 nucleotide sequence: TGTGCCAGCAGTTCCCTCACGACAGGGAGAAGAGAGACCCAGTACTTC.

This chain links TRBV28 with TRBJ2-2, with TRBD2 matching 8 bases. This CDR3 is 16 amino acids long. Germline CDR1 reads MDHEN; CDR2 reads SYDVKM. The V segment lost 5 bases and the J segment 3 bases; nucleotides outside the gene matches: 8. In DNA form, the CDR3 reads TGTGCCAGCAGTCCAAGAGCGGGGGAGCACACCGGGGAGCTGTTTTTT. Encoded protein: CASSPRAGEHTGELFF.

V is TRBV7-2 and J is TRBJ2-7; D gene unclear. The germline CDR1 and CDR2 sequences are SGHTA and FQGNSA. The CDR3 covers 11 residues. V lost 4 bases to trimming and J lost 3 bases, with 4 bases between them. The CDR3 nucleotides read TGTGCCAGCAGCTCCCTCTACGAGCAGTACTTC. This gives the protein CASSSLYEQYF.

V gene TRBV28 combines with J gene TRBJ2-2, with TRBD1 matching 7 bases. Germline values: CDR1 MDHEN, CDR2 SYDVKM. The CDR3 runs 14 residues. The V segment lost 8 bases and the J segment 0 bases; nucleotides outside the gene matches: 3. The CDR3 bases are TGTGCCAGCCTGGGACAGCCGAACACCGGGGAGCTGTTTTTT. It codes for CASLGQPNTGELFF.

The chain links TRBV6-5 to TRBJ2-7; 7 nucleotides match TRBD1. The junction had 6 bases not matched to a gene; V was cut back by 4 bases and J by 0 bases. The germline gives CDR1 MNHEY, CDR2 SVGAGI. The CDR3 length is 15 residues. CDR3 protein: CASSWGQSRSYEQYF. The CDR3, as DNA: TGTGCCAGCAGTTGGGGACAGTCCCGCTCCTACGAGCAGTACTTC.

V and J are TRBV18 and TRBJ2-2; TRBD1 might be the D (6 bases). The CDR3 extends over 15 amino acids. Trimming removed 3 bases at V and 7 bases at J, with 15 bases between. From germline, CDR1 is KGHSH and CDR2 LQKENI. CDR3 bases: TGTGCCAGCTCACCCCTAGAGGCACAGGGCGGGGAGCTGTTTTTT. This codes for CASSPLEAQGGELFF.

V is TRBV27 and J is TRBJ2-1, with 9 nucleotides matching TRBD2. Per the germline V gene, CDR1 is MNHEY and CDR2 is SMNVEV (reference sequence). J was trimmed by 4 bases and V by 6 bases; bases with no gene match: 7. The CDR3 has 15 amino acids. The DNA for the CDR3 is TGTGCCAGCAGACTAACTAGCGGGTATTACAATGAGCAGTTCTTC. This encodes CASRLTSGYYNEQFF.

J is TRBJ1-1 and V is TRBV25-1, with unresolved D. This CDR3 has 13 residues. Germline values: CDR1 MGHDK, CDR2 SYGVNS. Trimming left V 0 bases short and J 7 bases short, with 9 bases between. In DNA form, the CDR3 reads TGTGCCAGCAGTGAATATAAGGGAGGTGAAGCTTTCTTT. Residues: CASSEYKGGEAFF.

The chain is built from TRBV5-1 and TRBJ1-6; 9 bases match TRBD1. The CDR3 has 16 residues. V trimming: 4 bases; J trimming: 7 bases; junction bases outside the gene matches: 9. Germline loops: CDR1 SGHRS, CDR2 YFSETQ. The CDR3 nucleotides read TGCGCCAGCAGCAAACAAGGGGACAGGGTAAATTCACCCCTCCACTTT. Translation gives CASSKQGDRVNSPLHF.

This CDR3 is CASTQQGRFYEQYF. As DNA, the CDR3 is TGTGCCAGCACCCAACAGGGGCGCTTCTACGAGCAGTACTTC. V gene TRBV6-5 combines with J gene TRBJ2-7; 7 bases match TRBD1. Germline values: CDR1 MNHEY, CDR2 SVGAGI. With V trimmed by 7 bases and J by 3 bases, 9 bases remained unmatched. The CDR3 is made up of 14 amino acids.

This chain joins TRBV6-5 and TRBJ2-2; 7 nucleotides agree with TRBD2. With V trimmed by 5 bases and J by 6 bases, 3 bases remained unmatched. The germline gives CDR1 MNHEY, CDR2 SVGAGI. The CDR3 is made up of 13 amino acids. The chain's CDR3 is CASSLAEAGELFF. The CDR3 bases are TGTGCCAGCAGTCTAGCGGAAGCCGGGGAGCTGTTTTTT.

This chain joins TRBV20-1 and TRBJ2-7, with 10 bases matching TRBD2. The J segment lost 0 bases and the V segment lost 3 bases, leaving 5 bases of the junction unmatched. CDR3 size: 15 residues. The V gene's germline CDR1 is DFQATT and CDR2 SNEGSKA (reference sequence). CDR3 loop: CSASVLAGSSYEQYF. CDR3 coding DNA: TGCAGTGCTAGTGTACTAGCGGGAAGCTCCTACGAGCAGTACTTC.